This entry features one T cell receptor (beta chain) sequence. Patients of the Seattle cohort, enrolled during active infection, were followed longitudinally. These data originate in a study of blood T cell repertoires in COVID-19. As processed by the authors: Nucleated cell number was recorded as an estimate derived from reference gene primer amplification. The data were produced by immunoSEQ multiplex PCR, yet TCRdb's version contains in-frame clones alone and is incomplete. V, J and clone size are those of that table, while D and trimming were read from the DNA. Of over 70,000 clones in the sample, approximately 80% were seen once. The germline V gene encodes CDR1 LNHDA and CDR2 SQIVND (reference sequence). The CDR3 covers 15 residues. V lost 4 bases, J lost 2 bases, and 12 bases lay in between.

The clonotype was recovered from a man aged 25-45 years with COVID-19, enrolled during active disease. Sequenced: peripheral blood. The genes are TRBV19 and TRBJ1-5, with D perhaps matching TRBD1 (6 bases). In DNA form, the CDR3 reads TGTGCCAGTAGTACTACAGGGTACGGCAATCAGCCCCAGCATTTT. Protein product: CASSTTGYGNQPQHF.